This T cell receptor (beta chain) was recorded in a study of blood T cell repertoires in COVID-19. Deletions cut 6 bases from V and 9 bases from J, with 18 bases between. This CDR3 has 14 amino acids. The germline CDR1 and CDR2 sequences are MNHEY and SVGAGI. This clone came up a few times. Generated by immunoSEQ multiplex PCR, the TCRdb table keeps only in-frame clones and is missing some. This table has about 140,000 clones, about 80% appearing once. This receptor was taken from a human donor in a cohort sampled during active COVID-19. The sample was peripheral blood. This chain joins TRBV6-5 and TRBJ2-1; a possible D gene is TRBD2 (7 bases). This CDR3 reads CASRPAGAVSEQFF. The CDR3 DNA is TGTGCCAGCAGGCCCGCGGGGGCGGTGAGTGAGCAGTTCTTC.